Below are 14 T cell receptor beta chains sequenced from a single sample in a study of shared clonotypes between healthy human individuals. Using immunoSEQ multiplex PCR, the repertoire was profiled, and TCRdb retains in-frame clones only, with some absent. This sample has roughly 2.5 million clones, with over 85% found just once. The sequencing sample was made of naive CD4+ T cells sorted from blood. As to subset: CD45RA+ positively selected. Receptors originate from a man younger than 30 in good health.

This clone has only one observation. The genes are TRBV30 and TRBJ1-2, with 7 bases matching TRBD1. V was clipped by 1 base and J by 12 bases; unmatched bases: 8. This CDR3 contains 12 residues. Germline assignment: CDR1 GTSNPN and CDR2 SVGIG (reference sequence). The CDR3, as DNA: TGTGCCTGGAGTGCCCAGGGACAGTATAACACCTTC. It translates to CAWSAQGQYNTF.

The chain joins TRBV25-1 to TRBJ1-6; D unresolved. Germline CDR1 MGHDK, CDR2 SYGVNS. This CDR3 has 13 residues. V was cut by 2 bases and J by 4 bases, with 3 bases left in between. This CDR3 reads CASSEAYNSPLHF. The CDR3 DNA sequence: TGTGCCAGCAGTGAAGCTTATAATTCACCCCTCCACTTT.

This chain joins TRBV6-5 and TRBJ2-7, with TRBD1 as a possible D gene (5 bases). V lost 1 base and J lost 5, with 15 bases in between. Germline V gives CDR1 MNHEY, CDR2 SVGAGI. The CDR3 is 15 amino acids. The DNA of the CDR3 is TGTGCCAGCAGTTACTTTGCTACCAAGGGGCACGAGCAGTACTTC. It translates to CASSYFATKGHEQYF.

The chain couples TRBV7-2 to TRBJ1-5; D gene unclear. CDR1 SGHTA and CDR2 FQGNSA come from the germline V gene. The CDR3 consists of 13 residues. V lost 8 bases and J lost 0, with 8 bases in between. The CDR3 sequence: CASAGDSNQPQHF. CDR3 coding DNA: TGTGCCAGCGCCGGTGATAGCAATCAGCCCCAGCATTTT.

This rearrangement joins TRBV28 to TRBJ1-1; D is ambiguous. Per the germline V gene, CDR1 is MDHEN and CDR2 is SYDVKM. Trimming removed 6 bases from V and 1 base from J, with 6 bases in between. The CDR3 is made up of 12 amino acids. The CDR3 protein is CASRIGNTEAFF. The DNA of the CDR3 is TGTGCCAGCAGGATAGGGAACACTGAAGCTTTCTTT.

The chain couples TRBV19 to TRBJ2-3, with TRBD2 matching over 12 bases. Unmatched junction bases numbered 6, after V lost 6 bases and J lost 5 bases. This CDR3 is built from 15 residues. CDR1 is LNHDA, CDR2 SQIVND, per germline (reference sequence). The CDR3 DNA sequence: TGTGCCAGTAGGACGGGGACTAGCGGGTTAGATACGCAGTATTTT. Encoded protein: CASRTGTSGLDTQYF.

The chain has TRBV9 and TRBJ1-6; D is unresolved. Trimming took 0 bases from V and 9 from J, leaving 7 bases between them. The CDR3 has 13 amino acids. The germline gives CDR1 SGDLS, CDR2 YYNGEE. CDR3 DNA: TGTGCCAGCAGCGTAGGAGACACTTCACCCCTCCACTTT. Its translation is CASSVGDTSPLHF.

Remarks on this clone: Within the sample, other DNA sequences also encode this same CDR3. V is TRBV6-1 and J is TRBJ2-7; the D gene is possibly TRBD2 (7 bases). This CDR3 region has 13 residues. Trimming removed 11 bases from V and 2 bases from J, with 16 bases in between. Germline V CDR1 and CDR2: MNHNS, SASEGT. Here the CDR3 DNA reads TGTGCCTCGAGGGGGGCGGGAGCCTACGAGCAGTACTTC. Translating gives CASRGAGAYEQYF.

The chain combines TRBV7-9 with TRBJ1-1; no reliable D call. CDR1 is SEHNR and CDR2 is FQNEAQ in the germline V gene (reference sequence). Trimming pared 7 bases from V and 2 bases from J, leaving 5 bases between. This CDR3 has 11 residues. The CDR3 sequence is CASMTNTEAFF. The CDR3 DNA follows: TGTGCCAGCATGACAAACACTGAAGCTTTCTTT.

The chain couples TRBV28 to TRBJ1-2, with D hard to call. The CDR3 has 14 amino acids. The germline V gene encodes CDR1 MDHEN and CDR2 SYDVKM. Between the trimmed V and J ends, which lost 5 bases and 11 bases, there was a span of 21 bases. The CDR3 sequence: CASSTSPPTGGYTF. The CDR3 nucleotides read TGTGCCAGCAGTACCTCCCCTCCGACGGGAGGTTACACCTTC.

The V gene is TRBV7-2, the J gene TRBJ2-5, with D uncertain. Germline loops: CDR1 SGHTA, CDR2 FQGNSA. Trimming removed 3 bases at V and 2 bases at J, with 10 bases between. CDR3 length: 14 residues. This CDR3 reads CASSFYSQQETQYF. The CDR3 DNA reads TGTGCCAGCAGCTTCTACTCGCAACAAGAGACCCAGTACTTC.

The table lists this clone with a count of one. The chain links TRBV27 to TRBJ2-6; TRBD1 is a possible D gene (6 bases). CDR3 length: 17 residues. Looked up from germline, CDR1 is MNHEY and CDR2 is SMNVEV (reference sequence). V was clipped by 0 bases and J by 2 bases, with 11 bases between them. CDR3 region: CASSLSIWGPGANVLTF. CDR3 sequence (DNA): TGTGCCAGCAGTTTATCGATATGGGGGCCTGGGGCCAACGTCCTGACTTTC.

The V gene is TRBV30, the J gene TRBJ2-1; D uncertain. V was clipped by 8 bases and J by 6 bases, with 14 bases between them. The germline V gene has CDR1 GTSNPN and CDR2 SVGIG (reference sequence). The CDR3 runs to 12 residues. This CDR3 is CAVARSVNEQFF. The CDR3 nucleotides read TGTGCCGTCGCGAGGAGCGTCAATGAGCAGTTCTTC.

The chain employs TRBV7-3 and TRBJ2-1, with 8 bases lining up with TRBD2. CDR3 length: 16 residues. With V trimmed by 4 bases and J by 2 bases, 7 bases remained unmatched. Germline loops: CDR1 SGHTA, CDR2 FQGTGA. The CDR3 sequence: CASSSLAGLTYNEQFF. The CDR3 coding sequence is TGTGCCAGCAGCTCGCTAGCGGGCCTCACCTACAATGAGCAGTTCTTC.